A selection of T cell receptor beta chains follows, all from one sample in a study of blood T cell repertoires in COVID-19. Using immunoSEQ multiplex PCR, the repertoire was profiled, and TCRdb retains in-frame clones only, with some absent. The sample lists a few hundred thousand clones, approximately 80% occurring once. Sequenced sample: peripheral blood. The receptor set was obtained from a woman between 50 and 59 years old with acute or convalescent COVID-19. Each CDR3 is given with its conserved first and last residue. The order of the fields is CDR3 length, clone size, V gene, D gene, J gene, CDR3 protein, CDR3 DNA. A D gene is named only where the DNA matches it firmly. Not every row has a clone size; where given, it reads once, few, many or a size class.

>14|NA|TRBV7-8|NA|TRBJ1-2
CASSEQPGIYGYTF
TGTGCCAGCAGCGAGCAGCCAGGGATCTATGGCTACACCTTC
>17|NA|TRBV28|TRBD2|TRBJ2-1
CASSSRRLAGIYNEQFF
TGTGCCAGCAGTTCCCGTAGACTAGCGGGGATTTACAATGAGCAGTTCTTC
>15|NA|TRBV9|TRBD1|TRBJ1-2
CASSASGTGNYGYTF
TGTGCCAGCAGCGCCTCCGGGACAGGCAACTATGGCTACACCTTC
>15|NA|TRBV2|TRBD2|TRBJ2-3
CATAPIAGVVDTQYF
TGTGCCACTGCCCCAATAGCGGGAGTGGTAGATACGCAGTATTTT
>15|few|TRBV9|NA|TRBJ2-1
CASSVGGGSYNEQFF
TGTGCCAGCAGCGTAGGTGGCGGCTCCTACAATGAGCAGTTCTTC
>15|NA|TRBV3-1/TRBV3-2|NA|TRBJ2-3
CASSQGATSTDTQYF
TGTGCCAGCAGCCAAGGAGCGACTAGCACAGATACGCAGTATTTT
>17|NA|TRBV14|NA|TRBJ1-3
CASSQDIRLSSGNTIYF
TGTGCCAGCAGCCAAGATATTCGCCTAAGCTCTGGAAACACCATATATTTT
>16|once|TRBV28|NA|TRBJ1-5
CASMGTYLGGKKPQHF
TGTGCCAGCATGGGGACCTATCTAGGGGGTAAGAAGCCCCAGCATTTT
>15|NA|TRBV19|TRBD2|TRBJ2-1
CASSPGGSSYNEQFF
TGTGCCAGTAGTCCGGGGGGGAGCTCCTACAATGAGCAGTTCTTC
>13|NA|TRBV6-2/TRBV6-3|TRBD1|TRBJ2-1
CASSDGDRGEQFF
TGTGCCAGCAGTGACGGTGACAGGGGTGAGCAGTTCTTC
>13|once|TRBV6-5|NA|TRBJ2-5
CASSSPLEETQYF
TGTGCCAGCAGTTCCCCACTAGAAGAGACCCAGTACTTC
>17|NA|TRBV9|TRBD2|TRBJ2-1
CASSVGNVAGTNNEQFF
TGTGCCAGCAGCGTAGGAAACGTAGCGGGTACTAATAATGAGCAGTTCTTC
>14|NA|TRBV18|TRBD1|TRBJ2-7
CASSRGQDSYEQYF
TGTGCCAGCTCCCGGGGACAGGACTCCTACGAGCAGTACTTC
>17|NA|TRBV3-1/TRBV3-2|NA|TRBJ1-5
CASSQDHPPGGNQPQHF
TGTGCCAGCAGCCAAGATCATCCCCCCGGGGGCAATCAGCCCCAGCATTTT
>14|NA|TRBV6-1|NA|TRBJ1-5
CASSDRETYQPQHF
TGTGCCAGCAGCGACCGGGAGACCTATCAGCCCCAGCATTTT
>13|NA|TRBV2|TRBD1|TRBJ1-5
CASGTVHNQPQHF
TGTGCCAGCGGGACAGTGCACAATCAGCCCCAGCATTTT
>14|NA|TRBV24-1|TRBD1|TRBJ2-4
CATSGSDRADIQYF
TGTGCCACCAGTGGGTCCGACAGGGCGGACATTCAGTACTTC